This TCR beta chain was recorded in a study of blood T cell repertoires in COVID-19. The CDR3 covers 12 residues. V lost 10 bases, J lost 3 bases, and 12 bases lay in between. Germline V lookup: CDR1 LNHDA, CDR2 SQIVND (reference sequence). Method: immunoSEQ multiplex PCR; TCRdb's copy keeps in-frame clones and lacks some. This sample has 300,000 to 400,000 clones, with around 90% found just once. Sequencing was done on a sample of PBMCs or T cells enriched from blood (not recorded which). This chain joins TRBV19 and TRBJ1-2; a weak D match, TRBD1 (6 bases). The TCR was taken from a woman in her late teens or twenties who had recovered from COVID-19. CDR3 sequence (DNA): TGTGCCACCGACGGACAGCACTATGGCTACACCTTC. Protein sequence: CATDGQHYGYTF.